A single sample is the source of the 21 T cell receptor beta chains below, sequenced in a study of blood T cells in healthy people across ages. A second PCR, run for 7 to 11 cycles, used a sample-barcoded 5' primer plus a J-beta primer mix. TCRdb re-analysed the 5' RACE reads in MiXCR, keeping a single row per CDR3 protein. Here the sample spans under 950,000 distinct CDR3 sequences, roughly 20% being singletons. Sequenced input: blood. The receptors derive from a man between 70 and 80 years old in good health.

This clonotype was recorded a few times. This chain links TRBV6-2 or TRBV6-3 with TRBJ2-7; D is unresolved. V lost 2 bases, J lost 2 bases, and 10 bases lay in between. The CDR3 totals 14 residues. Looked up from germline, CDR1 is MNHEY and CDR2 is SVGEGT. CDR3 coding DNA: TGTGCCAGCAGTTACGAGAATGGACCCTACGAGCAGTACGTC. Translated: CASSYENGPYEQYV.

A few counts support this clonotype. CDR3: CASSRASADTQYF. The CDR3 DNA sequence: TGTGCCAGCAGTAGAGCGAGCGCAGATACGCAGTATTTT. The rearrangement links TRBV12-3 or TRBV12-4 to TRBJ2-3; no clear D gene. With 5 bases removed from V and 4 bases from J, the gap between germline ends came to 10 bases. CDR3 size: 13 residues.

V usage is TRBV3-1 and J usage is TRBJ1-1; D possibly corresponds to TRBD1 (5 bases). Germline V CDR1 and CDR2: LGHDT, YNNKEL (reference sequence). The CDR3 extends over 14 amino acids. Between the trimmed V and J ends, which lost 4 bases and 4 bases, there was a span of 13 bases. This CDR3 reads CASSRGGTGTEAFF. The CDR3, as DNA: TGTGCCAGCAGCCGTGGGGGGACGGGCACTGAAGCTTTCTTT.

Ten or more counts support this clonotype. The CDR3 DNA reads TGCAGCGTTGTCCCGGGACAGCTAAACACTGAAGCTTTCTTT. Protein product: CSVVPGQLNTEAFF. This sequence joins TRBV29-1 and TRBJ1-1, with TRBD1 matching over 7 bases. The V segment lost 4 bases and the J segment 2 bases; nucleotides outside the gene matches: 7. In germline, CDR1 is SQVTM, CDR2 ANQGSEA. The CDR3 sequence is 14 residues long. The full variable domain, with the rest looked up from reference TRBV29-1 and TRBJ1-1, is SAVISQKPSRDICQRGTSLTIQCQVDSQVTMMFWYRQQPGQSLTLIATANQGSEATYESGFVIDKFPISRPNLTFSTLTVSNMSPEDSSIYLCSVVPGQLNTEAFFGQGTRLTVV.

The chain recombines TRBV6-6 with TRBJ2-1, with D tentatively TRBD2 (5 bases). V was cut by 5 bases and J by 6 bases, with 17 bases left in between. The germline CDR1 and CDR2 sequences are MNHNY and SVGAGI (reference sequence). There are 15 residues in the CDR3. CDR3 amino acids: CASSTRDSGSNEQFF. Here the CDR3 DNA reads TGTGCCAGCAGTACCCGGGATAGTGGTTCCAATGAGCAGTTCTTC.

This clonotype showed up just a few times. The CDR3 is CASSPRTGLGETQYF. The CDR3 nucleotides read TGTGCCAGCAGCCCTAGGACAGGGTTGGGAGAGACCCAGTACTTC. The V call is TRBV9, the J call TRBJ2-5; 8 bases agree with TRBD1. CDR3 length equals 15 residues. V lost 4 bases and J lost 4; bases outside the gene matches: 9. The V gene's germline CDR1 is SGDLS and CDR2 YYNGEE.

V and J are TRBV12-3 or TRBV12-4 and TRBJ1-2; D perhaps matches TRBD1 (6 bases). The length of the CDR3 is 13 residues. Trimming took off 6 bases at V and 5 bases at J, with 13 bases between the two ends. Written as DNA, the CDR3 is TGTGCCAGCAGGAAACAGGGTGGTTATGGCTACACCTTC. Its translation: CASRKQGGYGYTF.

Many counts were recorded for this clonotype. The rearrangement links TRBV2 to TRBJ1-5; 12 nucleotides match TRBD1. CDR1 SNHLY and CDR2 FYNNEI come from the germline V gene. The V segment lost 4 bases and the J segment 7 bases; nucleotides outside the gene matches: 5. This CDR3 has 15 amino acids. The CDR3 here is CASSGDRGRRQPQHF. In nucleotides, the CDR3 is TGTGCCAGCAGTGGGGACAGGGGGCGAAGACAGCCCCAGCATTTT.

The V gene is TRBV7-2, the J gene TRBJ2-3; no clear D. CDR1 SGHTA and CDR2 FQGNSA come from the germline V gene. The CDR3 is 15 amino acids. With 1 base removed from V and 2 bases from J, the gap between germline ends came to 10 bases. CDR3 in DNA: TGTGCCAGCAGCTTAGTCGTCGGAATCACAGATACGCAGTATTTT. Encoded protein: CASSLVVGITDTQYF.

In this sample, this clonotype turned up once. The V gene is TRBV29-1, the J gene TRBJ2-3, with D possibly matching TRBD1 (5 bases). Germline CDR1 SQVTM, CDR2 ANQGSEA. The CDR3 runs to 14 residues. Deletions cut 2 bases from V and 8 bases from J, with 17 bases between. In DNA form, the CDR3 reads TGCAGCGTTGAATCGGATAGGGGCCAGGGTACGCAGTATTTT. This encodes CSVESDRGQGTQYF.

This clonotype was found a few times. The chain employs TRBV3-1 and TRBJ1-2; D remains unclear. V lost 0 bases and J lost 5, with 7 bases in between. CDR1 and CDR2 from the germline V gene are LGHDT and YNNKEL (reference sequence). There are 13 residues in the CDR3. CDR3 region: CASSQDPLYGYTF. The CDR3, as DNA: TGTGCCAGCAGCCAAGATCCCCTATATGGCTACACCTTC.

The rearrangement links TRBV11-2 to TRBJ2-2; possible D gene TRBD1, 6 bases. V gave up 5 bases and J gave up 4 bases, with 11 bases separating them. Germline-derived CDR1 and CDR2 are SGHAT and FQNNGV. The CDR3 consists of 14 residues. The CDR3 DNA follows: TGTGCCAGCAGCCAGATACAGGGCACCGGGGAGCTGTTTTTT. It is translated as CASSQIQGTGELFF.

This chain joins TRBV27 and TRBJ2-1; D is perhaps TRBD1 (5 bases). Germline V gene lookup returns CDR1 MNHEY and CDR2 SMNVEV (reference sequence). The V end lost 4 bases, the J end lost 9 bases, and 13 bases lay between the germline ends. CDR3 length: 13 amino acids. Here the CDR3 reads CASSSTPRGEQFF. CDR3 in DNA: TGTGCCAGCAGTTCGACCCCTAGGGGTGAGCAGTTCTTC.

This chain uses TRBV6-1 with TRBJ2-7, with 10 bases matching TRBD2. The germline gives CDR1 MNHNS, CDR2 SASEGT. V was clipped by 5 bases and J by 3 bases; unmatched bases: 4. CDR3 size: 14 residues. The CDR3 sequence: CASSTSGTFYEQYF. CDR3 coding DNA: TGTGCCAGCAGTACTAGCGGGACCTTCTACGAGCAGTACTTC.

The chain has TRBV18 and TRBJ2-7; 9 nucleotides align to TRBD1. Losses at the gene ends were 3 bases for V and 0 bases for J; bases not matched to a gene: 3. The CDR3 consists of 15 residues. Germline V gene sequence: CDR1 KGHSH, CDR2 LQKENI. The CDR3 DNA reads TGTGCCAGCTCACCTGTGGGACAGGGCTCCTACGAGCAGTACTTC. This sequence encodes CASSPVGQGSYEQYF.

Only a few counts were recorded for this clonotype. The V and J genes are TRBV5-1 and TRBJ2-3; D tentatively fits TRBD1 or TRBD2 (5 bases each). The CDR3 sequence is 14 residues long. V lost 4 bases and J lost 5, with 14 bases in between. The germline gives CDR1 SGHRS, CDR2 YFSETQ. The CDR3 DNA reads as TGCGCCAGCAGCCCCTACGGGGCTGGAGATACGCAGTATTTT. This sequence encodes CASSPYGAGDTQYF.

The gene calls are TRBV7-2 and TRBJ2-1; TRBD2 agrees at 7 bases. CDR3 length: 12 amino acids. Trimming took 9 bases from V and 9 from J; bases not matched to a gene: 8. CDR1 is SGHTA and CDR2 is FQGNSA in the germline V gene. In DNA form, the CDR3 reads TGTGCCAGTCTAGCGGCGCCTGGTGAGCAGTTCTTC. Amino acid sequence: CASLAAPGEQFF.

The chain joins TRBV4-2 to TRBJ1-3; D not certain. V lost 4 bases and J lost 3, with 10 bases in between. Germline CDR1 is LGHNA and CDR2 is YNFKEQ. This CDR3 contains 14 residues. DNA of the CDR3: TGTGCCAGCAGCCGGGAGGAGCTTGGAAACACCATATATTTT. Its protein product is CASSREELGNTIYF.

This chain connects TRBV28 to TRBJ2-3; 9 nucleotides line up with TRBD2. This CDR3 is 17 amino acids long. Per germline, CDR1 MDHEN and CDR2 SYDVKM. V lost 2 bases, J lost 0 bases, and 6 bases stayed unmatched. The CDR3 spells CASSLAGGPKSTDTQYF. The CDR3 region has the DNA TGTGCCAGCAGTTTAGCGGGAGGGCCCAAGAGCACAGATACGCAGTATTTT.

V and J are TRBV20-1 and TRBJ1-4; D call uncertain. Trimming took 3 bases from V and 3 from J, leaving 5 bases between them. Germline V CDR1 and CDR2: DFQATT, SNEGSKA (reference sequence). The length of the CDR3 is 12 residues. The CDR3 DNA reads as TGCAGTGCTAGCTGGGCTAATGAAAAACTGTTTTTT. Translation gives CSASWANEKLFF.

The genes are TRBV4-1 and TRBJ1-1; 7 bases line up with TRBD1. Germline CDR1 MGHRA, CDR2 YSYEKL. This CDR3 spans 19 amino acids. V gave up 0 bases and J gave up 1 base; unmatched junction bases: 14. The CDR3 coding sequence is TGCGCCAGCAGCCAAGATTCGGGGGACAGAATTTCTAGGAACACTGAAGCTTTCTTT. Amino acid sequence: CASSQDSGDRISRNTEAFF.